One sample yielded the 19 T cell receptor beta chains listed below, sequenced in a study of shared clonotypes between healthy human individuals. Naive CD8 cells, CD45RO-negative and positively selected for CCR7, excluded terminally differentiated effector memory CD45RA+ cells. Assay: immunoSEQ multiplex PCR; the TCRdb copy retains only in-frame clones and omits some. The sample shows around 2,000,000 clones, just under 95% of them seen only once. The sequencing sample was made of naive CD8+ T cells sorted from blood. These receptors all come from a man between 18 and 29 years old in good health.

The V and J genes are TRBV9 and TRBJ1-3; 9 nucleotides line up with TRBD1. CDR1 and CDR2 from the germline V gene are SGDLS and YYNGEE. The CDR3 is 14 amino acids. Trimming cost V 3 bases and J 4 bases; bases outside gene matches: 2. DNA of the CDR3: TGTGCCAGCAGCGGTACAGGGGGCGGAAACACCATATATTTT. The encoded protein is CASSGTGGGNTIYF.

The V call is TRBV6-1, the J call TRBJ2-1; D possibly corresponds to TRBD2 (5 bases). Germline V lookup: CDR1 MNHNS, CDR2 SASEGT. This CDR3 comprises 14 residues. Trimming removed 2 bases at V and 4 bases at J, with 9 bases between. CDR3 in amino acids: CASSEPDSYNEQFF. For the CDR3, the DNA is TGTGCCAGCAGTGAACCGGACTCTTACAATGAGCAGTTCTTC.

V usage is TRBV6-6 and J usage is TRBJ1-4, with 8 bases identical to TRBD1. This CDR3 is 14 amino acids long. Germline V gene data show CDR1 as MNHNY and CDR2 as SVGAGI (reference sequence). J was trimmed by 8 bases and V by 6 bases; bases with no gene match: 8. The CDR3 sequence: CASSPTGEGEKLFF. Here the CDR3 DNA reads TGTGCCAGCAGCCCGACAGGGGAGGGCGAAAAACTGTTTTTT.

V is TRBV4-1 and J is TRBJ2-2, with D possibly matching TRBD1 (5 bases). The CDR3 spans 16 residues. V was pared by 0 bases and J by 7 bases, with 15 bases between. Per germline, CDR1 MGHRA and CDR2 YSYEKL. The CDR3 bases are TGCGCCAGCAGCCAAGAACCCAGGAAGGGGATCGGGGAGCTGTTTTTT. Residues: CASSQEPRKGIGELFF.

This rearrangement joins TRBV5-1 to TRBJ1-1, with D unclear. Deletions cut 4 bases from V and 2 bases from J, with 15 bases between. Looked up from germline, CDR1 is SGHRS and CDR2 is YFSETQ. The CDR3 is 15 residues long. The CDR3 spells CASSPLEGSNTEAFF. The CDR3 DNA reads TGCGCCAGCAGCCCACTGGAGGGATCCAACACTGAAGCTTTCTTT.

The chain joins TRBV27 to TRBJ1-5, with unresolved D. The CDR3 has 14 residues. CDR1 is MNHEY and CDR2 is SMNVEV in the germline V gene (reference sequence). Trimming shortened V by 4 bases and J by 0 bases, and 7 bases separated the two germline ends. CDR3 protein: CASSSDVSNQPQHF. The CDR3 region has the DNA TGTGCCAGCAGTTCGGACGTTAGCAATCAGCCCCAGCATTTT.

This chain joins TRBV6-5 and TRBJ2-7, with 8 bases aligning to TRBD2. The CDR3 runs to 14 residues. V lost 6 bases, J lost 1 base, and 5 bases stayed unmatched. Germline V gene sequence: CDR1 MNHEY, CDR2 SVGAGI. CDR3 nucleotide sequence: TGTGCCAGCAGGGCCGGGGGGGGATCCTACGAGCAGTACTTC. Its protein is CASRAGGGSYEQYF.

The V gene is TRBV7-2, the J gene TRBJ2-5, with D unclear. The germline CDR1 and CDR2 sequences are SGHTA and FQGNSA. The CDR3 runs 12 residues. Trimming took off 3 bases at V and 5 bases at J, with 7 bases between the two ends. CDR3 protein: CASSLVWETQYF. The CDR3, as DNA: TGTGCCAGCAGCTTGGTATGGGAGACCCAGTACTTC.

This chain joins TRBV7-6 and TRBJ2-5; unclear D gene. V was shortened by 3 bases and J by 5 bases, with 4 bases between the two germline ends. Germline V lookup: CDR1 SGHVS, CDR2 FNYEAQ. This CDR3 spans 11 amino acids. Here the CDR3 reads CASSFRETQYF. DNA of the CDR3: TGTGCCAGCAGCTTTAGGGAGACCCAGTACTTC.

The CDR3 loop reads CASSHALGGYEQYF. In DNA, the CDR3 is TGTGCCAGCAGTCACGCTCTCGGGGGCTACGAGCAGTACTTC. The chain joins TRBV27 to TRBJ2-7; possibly TRBD2 for D (6 bases). The V end lost 5 bases, the J end lost 3 bases, and 14 bases lay between the germline ends. Germline V CDR1 and CDR2: MNHEY, SMNVEV (reference sequence). The CDR3 has 14 residues.

This clone was recorded only once. The chain's CDR3 is CASSPLAGELPSYNEQFF. CDR3 nucleotide sequence: TGCGCCAGCAGTCCACTAGCGGGGGAGCTGCCCTCCTACAATGAGCAGTTCTTC. The chain joins TRBV10-1 to TRBJ2-1, with TRBD2 matching 11 bases. The CDR3 spans 18 residues. Germline V gene lookup returns CDR1 WNHNN and CDR2 SYGVQD (reference sequence). The J segment lost 0 bases and the V segment lost 5 bases, leaving 9 bases of the junction unmatched.

V gene TRBV10-3 combines with J gene TRBJ2-7, with 13 positions matching TRBD2. CDR1 ENHRY and CDR2 SYGVKD come from the germline V gene. V shed 5 bases, J shed 6 bases, and the junction held 16 bases outside the gene matches. CDR3 length equals 18 residues. The chain's CDR3 is CAISFGLAGEGARAEQYF. In nucleotides, the CDR3 is TGTGCCATCAGTTTCGGACTAGCGGGAGAGGGGGCCCGAGCCGAGCAGTACTTC.

The genes are TRBV25-1 and TRBJ2-2; D not certain. Deletions cut 4 bases from V and 6 bases from J, with 18 bases between. The CDR3 has 16 amino acids. Germline values: CDR1 MGHDK, CDR2 SYGVNS. As DNA, the CDR3 is TGTGCCAGCAGTGGATCGGAGCGTCCGTTTGCCGGGGAGCTGTTTTTT. It codes for CASSGSERPFAGELFF. The full variable domain, in which reference TRBV25-1 and TRBJ2-2 provide the parts outside the CDR3, is EADIYQTPRYLVIGTGKKITLECSQTMGHDKMYWYQQDPGMELHLIHYSYGVNSTEKGDLSSESTVSRIRTEHFPLTLESARPSHTSQYLCASSGSERPFAGELFFGEGSRLTVL.

This sequence joins TRBV5-1 and TRBJ1-1; D is perhaps TRBD1 (5 bases). Germline V gene lookup returns CDR1 SGHRS and CDR2 YFSETQ. There are 16 residues in the CDR3. Trimming took off 0 bases at V and 0 bases at J, with 12 bases between the two ends. This chain's CDR3 is CASSLAPGPMNTEAFF. The CDR3 bases are TGCGCCAGCAGCTTGGCTCCGGGACCGATGAACACTGAAGCTTTCTTT.

The chain couples TRBV19 to TRBJ2-7; TRBD1 agrees at 10 bases. Germline V CDR1 and CDR2: LNHDA, SQIVND (reference sequence). After removal of 10 bases from V and 2 bases from J, the junction contained 5 bases not matched to a gene. This CDR3 is 13 amino acids long. The CDR3 DNA reads TGTGCCACCCGGGACAGGGGCCCCTACGAGCAGTACTTC. This encodes CATRDRGPYEQYF.

The chain combines TRBV5-4 with TRBJ2-5, with D hard to call. CDR1 and CDR2 from the germline V gene are SGHNT and YYREEE (reference sequence). Trimming shortened V by 3 bases and J by 5 bases, and 17 bases separated the two germline ends. CDR3 length: 15 amino acids. Written as DNA, the CDR3 is TGTGCCAGCAGCTCGGGCCCTAACCTCCGGGAGACCCAGTACTTC. Translating gives CASSSGPNLRETQYF.

V is TRBV4-1 and J is TRBJ2-3; 7 nucleotides align to TRBD2. V lost 5 bases and J lost 0; bases outside the gene matches: 2. The CDR3 totals 14 residues. Germline V gives CDR1 MGHRA, CDR2 YSYEKL. Here the CDR3 DNA reads TGCGCCAGCAGCTATAGCGGGAGCACAGATACGCAGTATTTT. Protein: CASSYSGSTDTQYF.

This clone was picked up one time. The chain recombines TRBV27 with TRBJ2-7; 7 nucleotides match TRBD2. CDR3 length: 14 amino acids. CDR1 and CDR2 (germline): MNHEY, SMNVEV (reference sequence). V was pared by 3 bases and J by 3 bases, with 5 bases of the junction left unmatched. The CDR3 loop is CASSFRPGGYEQYF. CDR3 nucleotides: TGTGCCAGCAGTTTTCGCCCGGGGGGCTACGAGCAGTACTTC.

This rearrangement joins TRBV4-3 to TRBJ1-3; no definite D call. The V gene's germline CDR1 is LGHNA and CDR2 YSLEER. This CDR3 comprises 16 residues. Trimming took off 4 bases at V and 0 bases at J, with 13 bases between the two ends. The CDR3 DNA reads as TGCGCCAGCAGCCCGGGTGTCGGGCTCTCTGGAAACACCATATATTTT. This encodes CASSPGVGLSGNTIYF.